Sequencing of this T cell receptor beta chain was carried out in a study of CD8 T cells in Susac syndrome. The authors negatively isolated CD8+ and CD4+ T cells and FACS-enriched TEMRA cells. Germline trimming cut 2 bases from V and 3 bases from J; bases unmatched to any gene: 9. The CDR3 runs 16 residues. Germline V gene data show CDR1 as MNHEY and CDR2 as SVGEGT. RNA totalling roughly 0.45 to 1 ug underwent reverse transcription with random hexamers. Across 54 Vbeta and 13 Jbeta, immunoSEQ multiplex PCR amplified TCR beta CDR3. TCRdb redid the calling of the immunoSEQ multiplex PCR reads with MiXCR, one entry per CDR3 protein. Of fewer than 350,000 distinct CDR3 sequences listed, roughly 85% are singletons.

The sequenced sample was CD8+ T cells from PBMCs. The rearrangement links TRBV6-2 or TRBV6-3 to TRBJ2-7, with TRBD2 matching 8 bases. This clonotype was obtained from a human donor with multiple sclerosis. The CDR3 coding sequence is TGTGCCAGCAGTTACGCTATTCCGGCGGGAGGCTACGAGCAGTACTTC. Its translation is CASSYAIPAGGYEQYF.